These 2 T cell receptor beta chains came from one sample sequenced in a study of T-cell reconstitution after alpha-beta-depleted transplantation in children. Preparation of the TCRbeta library was carried out with unique molecular identifiers. From the PCR reads, TCRdb called clonotypes with MiXCR, one entry per CDR3 protein. This sample has 200,000 or so distinct CDR3 sequences, with approximately 8.4% found just once. Sample: PBMCs, mostly from graft donor cells, taken 360 days after TCRalphabeta/CD19-depleted stem cell transplant. The receptors were gathered from a male patient between 2 and 10 years old who had a stem cell transplant for acute myeloid leukemia, so the T cells may come from the graft donor.

In its sample, this clonotype was seen a few times. V and J are TRBV12-3 or TRBV12-4 and TRBJ2-5; tentatively, D is TRBD1 or TRBD2 (5 bases each). V was pared by 5 bases and J by 4 bases, with 20 bases between. This CDR3 spans 16 amino acids. The CDR3 DNA reads as TGTGCCAGCAGTGGGTCGTCGGGACGGAGAGGAGAGACCCAGTACTTC. Translating gives CASSGSSGRRGETQYF.

There are a few counts of this clonotype. V is TRBV29-1 and J is TRBJ2-5; unclear D gene. V was trimmed by 3 bases and J by 4 bases, leaving 12 bases between them. This CDR3 is built from 13 residues. From germline, CDR1 is SQVTM and CDR2 ANQGSEA. CDR3 protein: CSVEVGWGETQYF. The DNA for the CDR3 is TGCAGCGTTGAGGTTGGTTGGGGAGAGACCCAGTACTTC.